This T cell receptor beta chain comes out of a study of shared clonotypes between healthy human individuals. Measured with immunoSEQ multiplex PCR; TCRdb has only the in-frame clones, and not every one. The repertoire has 2 million to 3 million clones, 80% to 95% of them found once; the top ten carry 0.36%. Concerning this clone itself: Its antigen remains unidentified.

The CDR3 runs to 10 residues. In germline, CDR1 is DFQATT, CDR2 SNEGSKA (reference sequence). V was pared by 3 bases and J by 10 bases, with 6 bases between. General study points: Sample collection involved blood only; tissue repertoires are likely different.

The sequence derives from a man between 18 and 35 years old in good health. Some clones in this sample may be carry-over from other donors' samples. Sequencing used naive CD4+ T cells from PBMCs. As for subset: CD45RA+ positively selected. The chain recombines TRBV20-1 with TRBJ1-4; no clear D gene. DNA of the CDR3: TGCAGTGCTAGGTGGGGAAAACTGTTTTTT. This sequence encodes CSARWGKLFF.